What follows is one TCR beta chain and its context. Its antigen is as yet unknown. Trimming pared 6 bases from V and 3 bases from J, leaving 9 bases between. Germline CDR1 is SQVTM and CDR2 is ANQGSEA. The CDR3 extends over 11 amino acids. Data came from immunoSEQ multiplex PCR; TCRdb stores just in-frame clones and leaves some out. The sample contains 150,000 to 200,000 clones, approximately 86% of which appear only once. The data stem from a study of T cell responses to AZD1222 COVID-19 vaccine. Study outcomes and limitations: Spike-specific TCR breadth and depth went up after people got two AZD1222 doses. Donors in the cohort were predominantly white British and more often female, and clonal diversity was possibly underestimated.

The chain carries TRBV29-1 and TRBJ2-7; D uncertain. The source is an adult who received the AZD1222 COVID-19 vaccine. The starting material was peripheral blood, obtained 28 days after the second AZD1222 dose. CDR3 residues: CSVLTSYEQYF. For the CDR3, the DNA is TGCAGCGTGCTAACCAGCTACGAGCAGTACTTC.